The rows below give T cell receptor beta chains drawn from one sample of a study of T cell responses to AZD1222 COVID-19 vaccine. The method was immunoSEQ multiplex PCR; TCRdb's version includes in-frame clones alone and lacks a portion of them. The sample lists 130,000 to 150,000 clones, approximately 91% occurring once. Source: peripheral blood, taken 28 days after the second AZD1222 dose. These receptors were collected from an adult who received the AZD1222 COVID-19 vaccine. CDR3s include the opening cysteine and the closing phenylalanine or tryptophan. A D gene is named only where the DNA matches it firmly. Clone size is shown for a subset of rows, as once, few, many or a class of expanded clone.

v_gene	d_gene	j_gene	abundance	CDR3aa	CDR3nt
TRBV6-5	.	TRBJ1-5	few	CASSNRAGREHF	TGTGCCAGCAGTAACCGGGCCGGGCGAGAGCATTTT
TRBV4-1	.	TRBJ2-1	.	CASSLRDGGNEQFF	TGCGCCAGCAGCCTCAGGGACGGTGGAAATGAGCAGTTCTTC
TRBV16	TRBD1	TRBJ1-1	.	CASTPTGWTEAFF	TGTGCCAGCACCCCGACAGGGTGGACTGAAGCTTTCTTT
TRBV6-6	.	TRBJ1-3	.	CASSYDASSGNTIYF	TGTGCCAGCAGTTACGACGCCAGCTCTGGAAACACCATATATTTT
TRBV5-6	TRBD2	TRBJ2-5	.	CASSFRTSGGRQETQYF	TGTGCCAGCAGCTTCCGGACTAGCGGGGGCCGTCAAGAGACCCAGTACTTC
TRBV5-1	TRBD1	TRBJ1-4	.	CASSFQGGNEKLFF	TGCGCCAGCAGCTTCCAGGGGGGGAATGAAAAACTGTTTTTT
TRBV4-2	.	TRBJ2-6	.	CASRLSSGANVLTF	TGTGCCAGCAGACTGTCCTCTGGGGCCAACGTCCTGACTTTC
TRBV3-1/TRBV3-2	.	TRBJ2-1	.	CASSFTRTPYNEQFF	TGTGCCAGCAGCTTTACTAGGACCCCCTACAATGAGCAGTTCTTC
TRBV10-2	.	TRBJ1-6	.	CASSEAETWVESPLHF	TGCGCCAGCAGTGAAGCGGAGACATGGGTGGAGTCACCCCTCCACTTT
TRBV5-1	.	TRBJ2-7	.	CASSSQVGDYEQYF	TGCGCCAGCAGCTCCCAAGTCGGAGACTACGAGCAGTACTTC
TRBV18	TRBD1	TRBJ2-3	.	CASSPLDRGPVTDTQYF	TGTGCCAGCTCACCCCTAGACAGGGGCCCGGTCACAGATACGCAGTATTTT
TRBV29-1	TRBD1	TRBJ1-1	.	CSVERQGNTEAFF	TGCAGCGTTGAAAGACAGGGGAACACTGAAGCTTTCTTT
TRBV14	.	TRBJ2-2	.	CASSQPRDNTGELFF	TGTGCCAGCAGCCAGCCCAGGGACAACACCGGGGAGCTGTTTTTT
TRBV6-1	.	TRBJ1-5	few	CASSEGSLYQPQHF	TGTGCCAGCAGTGAAGGGAGTCTTTATCAGCCCCAGCATTTT
TRBV19	.	TRBJ1-1	.	CASSMGFNRANTEAFF	TGTGCCAGTAGTATGGGTTTTAACAGGGCGAACACTGAAGCTTTCTTT
TRBV19	.	TRBJ1-2	.	CASSIQGGGRYGYTF	TGTGCCAGTAGTATACAGGGCGGGGGAAGATATGGCTACACCTTC
TRBV7-9	.	TRBJ1-1	.	CASSLERTNTEAFF	TGTGCCAGCAGCTTAGAGAGGACTAACACTGAAGCTTTCTTT
TRBV27	TRBD1	TRBJ1-2	.	CASRLTGAGDGYTF	TGTGCCAGCAGATTAACAGGGGCGGGAGATGGCTACACCTTC
TRBV3-1/TRBV3-2	.	TRBJ1-2	.	CASSQAPRFSYTF	TGTGCCAGCAGCCAAGCCCCCAGGTTTAGCTACACCTTC
TRBV5-1	TRBD2	TRBJ2-5	.	CASSPEVGLAETQYF	TGCGCCAGCAGCCCGGAGGTGGGACTAGCGGAGACCCAGTACTTC
TRBV6-2/TRBV6-3	TRBD1	TRBJ1-6	.	CASSHRGDSPLHF	TGTGCCAGCAGCCACAGGGGAGATTCACCCCTCCACTTT
TRBV6-1	TRBD1	TRBJ1-2	.	CASSAPAPGQINYGYTF	TGTGCCAGCAGTGCTCCGGCCCCGGGACAGATTAACTATGGCTACACCTTC
TRBV29-1	TRBD2	TRBJ2-1	.	CSLSTSGSYNEQFF	TGCAGCTTATCGACTAGCGGGAGTTACAATGAGCAGTTCTTC